This entry lists 21 T cell receptor beta chains sequenced from one sample in a study of Graves' ophthalmopathy and Graves' hyperthyroidism. RNA served as the template for amplifying TCR beta CDR3 regions. HTBI primers were used in a first-round RT-PCR, which preceded a second-round multiplex PCR. TCRdb redid the calling of the multiplex PCR reads with MiXCR, one entry per CDR3 protein. The sample has approximately 160,000 distinct CDR3 sequences; around two fifths are singletons. The specimen was peripheral blood. The receptors derive from a middle-aged woman with Graves' ophthalmopathy.

This clonotype was found many times. The CDR3 loop reads CASSLNLGLLQETQYF. CDR3 DNA: TGTGCCAGCAGTTTGAATTTAGGTTTATTACAAGAGACCCAGTACTTC. This sequence joins TRBV27 and TRBJ2-5; unclear D gene. Germline V lookup: CDR1 MNHEY, CDR2 SMNVEV (reference sequence). The CDR3 sequence is 16 residues long. V was shortened by 3 bases and J by 2 bases, with 16 bases between the two germline ends.

In this sample, this clonotype turned up many times. CDR3 loop: CASRAIRGSEAFF. The CDR3 nucleotides read TGTGCCAGCAGGGCTATAAGGGGGTCTGAAGCTTTCTTT. The chain uses TRBV12-3 or TRBV12-4 and TRBJ1-1; possibly TRBD1 for D (6 bases). CDR3 length equals 13 residues. Trimming removed 6 bases from V and 6 bases from J, with 14 bases in between.

At least ten counts were recorded for this clonotype. The rearrangement uses TRBV11-1 and TRBJ1-4; D call uncertain. This CDR3 spans 15 amino acids. CDR1 and CDR2 (germline): SGHAT, FQDESV (reference sequence). Trimming took 5 bases from V and 7 from J, leaving 17 bases between them. The chain's CDR3 is CASSRDGREFEKLFF. The DNA for the CDR3 is TGTGCCAGCAGCCGCGATGGGAGAGAATTTGAAAAACTGTTTTTT. Supplemented by reference TRBV11-1 and TRBJ1-4, the full variable domain reads EAEVAQSPRYKITEKSQAVAFWCDPISGHATLYWYRQILGQGPELLVQFQDESVVDDSQLPKDRFSAERLKGVDSTLKIQPAELGDSAMYLCASSRDGREFEKLFFGSGTQLSVL.

The V and J genes are TRBV6-1 and TRBJ1-2, with 9 positions matching TRBD1. Germline loops: CDR1 MNHNS, CDR2 SASEGT. V was clipped by 7 bases and J by 6 bases; unmatched bases: 9. The CDR3 is 14 amino acids. Here the CDR3 DNA reads TGTGCCAGCATAAGGACAGGGGATTTCCATGGCTACACCTTC. Residues: CASIRTGDFHGYTF.

Ten or more counts support this clonotype. This chain joins TRBV7-8 and TRBJ1-5; D is unclear. Germline CDR1 and CDR2: SGHVS and FQNEAQ. Trimming cost V 3 bases and J 4 bases, with 7 bases left between them. CDR3 length equals 13 residues. The CDR3 DNA reads TGTGCCAGCAGCTTCTTGGGAAATCAGCCCCAGCATTTT. It specifies CASSFLGNQPQHF.

The chain joins TRBV10-3 to TRBJ1-2; 10 bases fit TRBD1. Trimming took 8 bases from V and 0 from J; bases not matched to a gene: 6. Germline V gene lookup returns CDR1 ENHRY and CDR2 SYGVKD. The CDR3 runs to 15 residues. The CDR3 here is CAIGGQGRSNYGYTF. CDR3 coding DNA: TGTGCCATCGGGGGACAGGGGCGATCTAACTATGGCTACACCTTC.

This clonotype has ten or more counts. The CDR3 is CASSVTGVNSPLHF. In DNA form, the CDR3 reads TGTGCCAGCAGCGTAACAGGGGTTAATTCACCCCTCCACTTT. The chain couples TRBV9 to TRBJ1-6, with TRBD1 identical over 7 bases. The V gene end was trimmed by 1 base and the J gene end by 6 bases; junction bases not matched to a gene: 1. The CDR3 is made up of 14 amino acids. In germline, CDR1 is SGDLS, CDR2 YYNGEE.

The CDR3 DNA reads TGTGCCAGCACCTTTGACAGGGTGGATGGCTATGGCTACACCTTC. Translating it yields CASTFDRVDGYGYTF. This chain links TRBV6-1 with TRBJ1-2; 7 bases are a match to TRBD1. This CDR3 is built from 15 residues. V shed 7 bases and J 4 bases; nucleotides not matched to a gene: 12. In germline, CDR1 is MNHNS, CDR2 SASEGT.

In its sample, this clonotype was seen many times. The V gene is TRBV6-5, the J gene TRBJ1-1; 7 positions agree with TRBD1. V was clipped by 6 bases and J by 0 bases; unmatched bases: 7. The germline V gene encodes CDR1 MNHEY and CDR2 SVGAGI. This CDR3 comprises 15 residues. CDR3 DNA sequence: TGTGCCAGCAGGGGCCTGGGACAGATGAACACTGAAGCTTTCTTT. This encodes CASRGLGQMNTEAFF.

V and J are TRBV3-1 and TRBJ2-2, with a tentative D call TRBD2 (6 bases). Germline values: CDR1 LGHDT, CDR2 YNNKEL (reference sequence). The CDR3 totals 15 residues. Trimming cost V 1 base and J 6 bases, with 12 bases left between them. The CDR3 here is CASSQVGGVPGELFF. CDR3 nucleotide sequence: TGTGCCAGCAGCCAAGTTGGCGGGGTACCCGGGGAGCTGTTTTTT.

At least ten counts were recorded for this clonotype. The V call is TRBV6-1, the J call TRBJ1-5; D call uncertain. Germline V CDR1 and CDR2: MNHNS, SASEGT. The CDR3 has 15 residues. Trimming pared 3 bases from V and 0 bases from J, leaving 9 bases between. The CDR3, as DNA: TGTGCCAGCAGTGATCTTGATTATAGCAATCAGCCCCAGCATTTT. It is translated as CASSDLDYSNQPQHF.

This sequence joins TRBV28 and TRBJ1-2; D call uncertain. Germline V gene lookup returns CDR1 MDHEN and CDR2 SYDVKM. CDR3 length equals 15 residues. Between the trimmed V and J ends, which lost 3 bases and 4 bases, there was a span of 15 bases. The CDR3 region is CASSFGPSGAYGYTF. CDR3 bases: TGTGCCAGCAGTTTCGGGCCGTCCGGCGCCTATGGCTACACCTTC.

At least ten counts were recorded for this clonotype. The chain has TRBV28 and TRBJ2-7; 7 nucleotides agree with TRBD1. Germline values: CDR1 MDHEN, CDR2 SYDVKM. The junction had 3 bases not matched to a gene; V was cut back by 3 bases and J by 7 bases. This CDR3 contains 12 residues. The CDR3 DNA is TGTGCCAGCAGTTTCCAGGGGGATGAGCAGTACTTC. Translation gives CASSFQGDEQYF.

This clonotype occurred a few times. This rearrangement joins TRBV6-2 or TRBV6-3 to TRBJ2-7; tentatively, D is TRBD2 (6 bases). The CDR3 extends over 12 amino acids. Germline-derived CDR1 and CDR2 are MNHEY and SVGEGT. V was shortened by 2 bases and J by 7 bases, with 9 bases between the two germline ends. DNA for the CDR3: TGTGCCAGCAGTTACGACGGAGGGGAGCAGTACTTC. It is translated as CASSYDGGEQYF.

This chain connects TRBV5-1 to TRBJ2-7; TRBD1 matches at 7 bases. V shed 3 bases and J 1 base; nucleotides not matched to a gene: 10. The CDR3 sequence is 16 residues long. CDR1 is SGHRS, CDR2 YFSETQ, per germline. The CDR3 loop is CASSWDATGSSYEQYF. CDR3 nucleotides: TGCGCCAGCAGCTGGGACGCGACAGGGAGTTCCTACGAGCAGTACTTC.

This clonotype has ten or more counts. The chain is built from TRBV11-1 and TRBJ1-5, with TRBD1 matching over 7 bases. The CDR3 has 14 residues. Per germline, CDR1 SGHAT and CDR2 FQDESV (reference sequence). The trim removed 5 bases at V and 5 bases at J, leaving 6 bases unmatched. DNA of the CDR3: TGTGCCAGCAGCCCGAGGGACAGATATCAGCCCCAGCATTTT. It codes for CASSPRDRYQPQHF.

This chain uses TRBV28 with TRBJ1-1, with D perhaps matching TRBD1 (5 bases). The CDR3 runs to 15 residues. The ends were cut back, 10 bases at V and 1 base at J, with 19 bases in the middle. The V gene's germline CDR1 is MDHEN and CDR2 SYDVKM. The CDR3 bases are TGTGCCATCGCTTCCTCCGGGACGGCGAACACTGAAGCTTTCTTT. Translation: CAIASSGTANTEAFF.

The chain links TRBV27 to TRBJ1-1; weak D call: TRBD1 (6 bases). Germline loops: CDR1 MNHEY, CDR2 SMNVEV (reference sequence). Trimming stripped 5 bases from V and 4 bases from J, with 8 bases between. The CDR3 is 12 amino acids. The CDR3 region has the DNA TGTGCCAGCAGTGGGACACCCACTGAAGCTTTCTTT. Translated, it gives CASSGTPTEAFF.

This clonotype was detected ten times or more. The chain has TRBV9 and TRBJ1-1; 8 bases fit TRBD1. In germline, CDR1 is SGDLS, CDR2 YYNGEE. The CDR3 covers 15 residues. With 4 bases clipped from V and 1 base from J, the junction kept 6 bases outside the gene matches. In nucleotides, the CDR3 is TGTGCCAGCAGCTTAACCGGGACAGGGAACACTGAAGCTTTCTTT. Its translation is CASSLTGTGNTEAFF.

This clonotype was seen ten or more times. This chain joins TRBV19 and TRBJ1-2; D remains ambiguous. Trimming shortened V by 0 bases and J by 4 bases, and 18 bases separated the two germline ends. This CDR3 spans 17 amino acids. Germline CDR1 and CDR2: LNHDA and SQIVND (reference sequence). CDR3 DNA: TGTGCCAGTAGTATAGATGGCGCGGGGAGCGAGGTCTATGGCTACACCTTC. As protein: CASSIDGAGSEVYGYTF.

This clonotype was detected many times. The chain combines TRBV10-1 with TRBJ1-6; D is unresolved. The V and J ends lost 4 bases and 7 bases respectively, with 11 bases between them. The CDR3 runs to 14 residues. Germline values: CDR1 WNHNN, CDR2 SYGVQD (reference sequence). CDR3 sequence: CASSAGSRNSPLHF. CDR3 DNA sequence: TGCGCCAGCAGTGCGGGCTCCAGGAATTCACCCCTCCACTTT.